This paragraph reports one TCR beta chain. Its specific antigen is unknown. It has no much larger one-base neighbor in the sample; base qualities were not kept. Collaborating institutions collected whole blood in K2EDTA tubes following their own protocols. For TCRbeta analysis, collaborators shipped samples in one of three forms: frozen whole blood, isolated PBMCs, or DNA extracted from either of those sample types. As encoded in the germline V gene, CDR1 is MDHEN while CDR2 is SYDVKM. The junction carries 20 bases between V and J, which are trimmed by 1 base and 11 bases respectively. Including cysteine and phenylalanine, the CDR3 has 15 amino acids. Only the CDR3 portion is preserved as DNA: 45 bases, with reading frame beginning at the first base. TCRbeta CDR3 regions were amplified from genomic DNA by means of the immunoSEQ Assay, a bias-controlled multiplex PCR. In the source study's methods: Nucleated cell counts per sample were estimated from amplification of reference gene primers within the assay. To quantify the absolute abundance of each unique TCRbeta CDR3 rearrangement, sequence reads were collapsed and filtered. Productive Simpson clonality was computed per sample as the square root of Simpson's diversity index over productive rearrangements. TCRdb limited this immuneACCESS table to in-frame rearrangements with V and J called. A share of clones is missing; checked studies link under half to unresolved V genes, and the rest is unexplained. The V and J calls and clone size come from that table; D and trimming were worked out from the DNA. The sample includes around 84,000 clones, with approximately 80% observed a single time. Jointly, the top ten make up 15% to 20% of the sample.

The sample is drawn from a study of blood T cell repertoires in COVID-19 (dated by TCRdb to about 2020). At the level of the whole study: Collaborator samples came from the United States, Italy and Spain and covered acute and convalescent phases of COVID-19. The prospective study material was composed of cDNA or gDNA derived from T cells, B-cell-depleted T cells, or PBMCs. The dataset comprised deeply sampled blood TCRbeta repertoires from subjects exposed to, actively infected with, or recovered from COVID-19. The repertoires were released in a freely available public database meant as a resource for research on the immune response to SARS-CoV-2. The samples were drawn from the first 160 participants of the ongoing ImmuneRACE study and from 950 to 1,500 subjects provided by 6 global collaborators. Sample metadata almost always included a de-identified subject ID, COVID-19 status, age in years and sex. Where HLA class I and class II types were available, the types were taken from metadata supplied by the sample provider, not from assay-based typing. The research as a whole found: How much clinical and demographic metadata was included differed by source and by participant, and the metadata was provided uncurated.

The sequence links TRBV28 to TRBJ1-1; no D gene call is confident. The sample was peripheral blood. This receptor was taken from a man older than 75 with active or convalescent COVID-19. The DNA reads TGTGCCAGCAGTTTATCGACTGGTTATGAGGCGGGCGCTTTCTTT. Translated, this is CASSLSTGYEAGAFF.